Sequencing of this T cell receptor beta chain was carried out in a study of PD-L1 blockade in urothelial cancer. Study-wide context: Atezolizumab was started by patients in the mid-2010s at 1,200 mg intravenously every 3 weeks. Points from the study as a whole: Clonality of blood TCR below the median before treatment predicted better survival.

Worth noting for this clone: Its antigen is as yet unknown.

Profiling relied on immunoSEQ multiplex PCR, and the TCRdb table lists in-frame clones only, not all of them. The sample gives over 75,000 clones, about 84% of which show up once; roughly an eighth is in the top ten. As for time point: pretreatment peripheral blood. J gave up 1 base and V 6 bases, and 6 bases lay outside the gene matches. The CDR3 extends over 15 amino acids. CDR1 and CDR2 from the germline V gene are MDHEN and SYDVKM. The clonotype was recovered from a man in his 60s with urothelial cancer. The specimen comprised PBMCs, sampled around atezolizumab (anti-PD-L1) treatment. The chain carries TRBV28 and TRBJ2-3; 8 positions match TRBD2. DNA for the CDR3: TGTGCCAGCAGCGCGGGAGGCTCGCGCACAGATACGCAGTATTTT. Protein sequence: CASSAGGSRTDTQYF.